This T cell receptor beta chain was identified during a study of CD8+ T cells in alopecia areata. At the level of the study: Twice daily, treated patients received 5 to 10 mg of oral tofacitinib.

Peripheral blood and lesional scalp punch biopsies came from alopecia areata patients. General study points: Resident alphabeta T-cell populations of normal skin are likewise subject to sequencing in scalp samples. Normal scalp showed lower clonality than lesional scalp, especially alopecia totalis/universalis.

TCR sequencing used cDNA made by reverse transcription of extracted RNA. Data came from immunoSEQ multiplex PCR; TCRdb stores just in-frame clones and leaves some out. The table shows over 50,000 clones, with about 44% occurring only once. This clone was observed a handful of times. Antigen unknown. The material was CD8+ T cells sorted from blood, obtained at week 0. The sequence was collected from a human donor with alopecia areata.

CDR3 DNA: TGTGCCAGCAGCGTCAGCCGCGGGGGCCTCTACAATGAGCAGTTCTTC. As protein: CASSVSRGGLYNEQFF. The chain employs TRBV9 and TRBJ2-1; D may be TRBD2 (7 bases). CDR3 length equals 16 residues. V was clipped by 2 bases and J by 3 bases, with 15 bases between them. CDR1 SGDLS and CDR2 YYNGEE come from the germline V gene.